Listed here are 11 T cell receptor beta chains from one sample, sequenced in a study of glioma-infiltrating T cells after dendritic cell vaccination. Measured with immunoSEQ multiplex PCR; TCRdb has only the in-frame clones, and not every one. The data contain roughly 60,000 clones, roughly 86% of them singletons. Time point meaning: after dendritic cell vaccination, including at tumor progression/relapse. Source: blood, taken after dendritic cell vaccination. All receptors derive from a human donor with glioblastoma.

The chain recombines TRBV5-6 with TRBJ2-2; D uncertain. The CDR3 contains 14 residues. Germline loops: CDR1 SGHDT, CDR2 YYEEEE. Between the trimmed V and J ends, which lost 2 bases and 4 bases, there was a span of 9 bases. CDR3 DNA: TGTGCCAGCAGCTTTTCTATTCGCACCGGGGAGCTGTTTTTT. Its translation: CASSFSIRTGELFF.

The chain couples TRBV19 to TRBJ1-2, with 8 bases aligning to TRBD1. Germline loops: CDR1 LNHDA, CDR2 SQIVND (reference sequence). After removal of 5 bases from V and 3 bases from J, the junction contained 2 bases not matched to a gene. The CDR3 sequence is 13 residues long. The CDR3 DNA reads as TGTGCCAGTAGTGTGACAGGGGACTATGGCTACACCTTC. Encoded protein: CASSVTGDYGYTF.

V usage is TRBV27 and J usage is TRBJ2-1; TRBD2 matches 13 bases. The CDR3 is made up of 15 amino acids. Trimming removed 5 bases from V and 9 bases from J; junction bases left unmatched: 7. The germline gives CDR1 MNHEY, CDR2 SMNVEV (reference sequence). The CDR3 nucleotides are TGTGCCAGCAGTCGTCGACTAGCGGGGGGTGGTGAGCAGTTCTTC. It yields the protein CASSRRLAGGGEQFF.

For this clone: Compared with germline, one end of the junction differs, possibly owing to a read error. Other DNA sequences in this specimen translate into the identical CDR3. The genes are TRBV29-1 and TRBJ1-6; tentatively, D is TRBD1 (6 bases). This CDR3 has 13 amino acids. Germline-derived CDR1 and CDR2 are SQVTM and ANQGSEA. Here the CDR3 reads CSVEGDGNSPLHF. CDR3 nucleotide sequence: TGCAGCGTCGAGGGGGACGGTAATTCCCCCCTCCACTTT.

The rearrangement joins TRBV7-8 to TRBJ1-5; TRBD1 matches 11 bases. The germline CDR1 and CDR2 sequences are SGHVS and FQNEAQ. V lost 2 bases, J lost 2 bases, and 5 bases stayed unmatched. This CDR3 contains 17 residues. The CDR3 bases are TGTGCCAGCAGCTTATCCCGGACAGGGGGCGGCAATCAGCCCCAGCATTTT. Protein sequence: CASSLSRTGGGNQPQHF.

The chain joins TRBV12-5 to TRBJ1-4; 8 nucleotides align to TRBD1. Germline CDR1 LGHNT, CDR2 FRNRAP. This CDR3 is 16 amino acids long. Trimming cost V 1 base and J 7 bases; bases outside gene matches: 8. The CDR3 is CASGLGQGPVGEKLFF. The CDR3 DNA is TGTGCTAGTGGTTTGGGACAGGGGCCGGTTGGTGAAAAACTGTTTTTT.

The rearrangement joins TRBV27 to TRBJ1-1, with D maybe TRBD1 (5 bases). This CDR3 region has 14 residues. Between the trimmed V and J ends, which lost 7 bases and 4 bases, there was a span of 16 bases. Germline V lookup: CDR1 MNHEY, CDR2 SMNVEV (reference sequence). The CDR3 sequence is CASKPLTGVTEAFF. CDR3 nucleotides: TGTGCCAGCAAACCCCTAACAGGAGTCACTGAAGCTTTCTTT.

The rearrangement links TRBV16 to TRBJ1-2, with D possibly TRBD1 on 6 matching bases. CDR3 length equals 12 residues. V was pared by 4 bases and J by 6 bases, with 9 bases between. Germline lookup yields CDR1 KGHSY and CDR2 FQNENV. The CDR3 DNA is TGTGCCAGCAGCCTAAACAGGGATGGCTACACCTTC. It specifies CASSLNRDGYTF.

The chain joins TRBV11-2 to TRBJ2-1; weak D call: TRBD2 (5 bases). CDR3 length: 12 amino acids. Germline CDR1 SGHAT, CDR2 FQNNGV. V gave up 6 bases and J gave up 6 bases, with 9 bases separating them. The CDR3 region has the DNA TGTGCCAGCAGAGAGGGTCCCAATGAGCAGTTCTTC. Its protein is CASREGPNEQFF.

There are a few counts of this clone. The chain joins TRBV5-3 to TRBJ2-7; D gene unclear. TRBV5-3 is treated as an ORF (open reading frame) with a function not yet certain. There are 13 residues in the CDR3. Trimming removed 1 base from V and 4 bases from J, with 9 bases in between. Written as DNA, the CDR3 is TGTGCCAGAAGCTTGACTCCTAAATACGAGCAGTACTTC. Translated, it gives CARSLTPKYEQYF.

The rearrangement uses TRBV4-2 and TRBJ2-7; D is possibly TRBD2 (6 bases). The germline V gene has CDR1 LGHNA and CDR2 YNFKEQ. This CDR3 spans 15 amino acids. V lost 4 bases and J 6 bases, leaving 19 bases between the germline ends. The CDR3 sequence: CASSPERRGGFEQYF. CDR3 sequence (DNA): TGTGCCAGCAGCCCCGAAAGGCGGGGCGGATTCGAGCAGTACTTC.